This record looks at one T cell receptor (beta chain) sequence and its context. Its antigen is currently unknown. This entry is derived from a study of cytomegalovirus exposure and HLA in healthy donors. The study's findings and limits: What TCR beta sequences reportedly achieved was accurate prediction of HLA-A and HLA-B alleles in most subjects.

Germline V gene lookup returns CDR1 SGHNT and CDR2 YYREEE (reference sequence). V lost 0 bases and J lost 2, with 11 bases in between. The CDR3 is 16 amino acids. PCR employed 60 Vbeta and 13 Jbeta primers. Measured with immunoSEQ multiplex PCR; TCRdb has only the in-frame clones, and not every one. This sample's table has 93,000 or so clones. The source is a middle-aged man in good health and CMV-seronegative. The chain carries TRBV5-4 and TRBJ2-2, with D possibly matching TRBD2 (5 bases). The sample was PBMCs. The CDR3 DNA sequence: TGTGCCAGCAGCTTGGGGTTAGCGAAAAACACCGGGGAGCTGTTTTTT. It specifies CASSLGLAKNTGELFF.